A selection of T cell receptor beta chains follows, all from one sample in a study of shared clonotypes between healthy human individuals. Sequencing was performed with immunoSEQ multiplex PCR; in TCRdb, only in-frame clones are kept and a portion is missing. In the table there are more than 2 million clones, over 85% of which are singletons. The specimen sequenced was naive CD8+ T cells from PBMCs. The receptors shown here come from a man aged 18 to 29 in good health. Some clones in this sample may be carry-over from other donors' samples. CDR3s leave out the opening cysteine and the closing phenylalanine or tryptophan. A D gene is named only where the DNA matches it firmly. Rows give clone size only sometimes, using once, few, many, or a class for an expanded clone.

NA	TRBV5-6	TRBJ2-7	13	NA	ASSLSLQRGGEQY
TRBD2	TRBV7-6	TRBJ2-1	13	NA	ASSPGLALPNEQF
NA	TRBV9	TRBJ2-2	12	NA	ASSVVFPTGELF
NA	TRBV29-1	TRBJ2-1	12	NA	SVVAGFSYNEQF
NA	TRBV6-5	TRBJ2-2	10	NA	ASSLPPGELF
NA	TRBV27	TRBJ2-2	13	NA	ASSRQMGHTGELF
TRBD2	TRBV7-3	TRBJ2-1	13	NA	ASSFLAGRVNEQF
NA	TRBV5-4	TRBJ1-1	13	NA	ASSAALSRSPEAF
TRBD1	TRBV5-6	TRBJ2-3	14	once	ASSIGTGRSTDTQY
NA	TRBV11-2	TRBJ1-4	11	NA	ASRRQLNEKLF
NA	TRBV28	TRBJ2-1	13	once	ASSPGRWGHNEQF
NA	TRBV14	TRBJ1-1	14	NA	ASSDTYRDGDTEAF
NA	TRBV5-1	TRBJ1-2	12	NA	ASSSPSSTDGYT
NA	TRBV27	TRBJ1-1	11	NA	ASSLNWNTEAF
TRBD1	TRBV11-1	TRBJ2-7	13	NA	ASSLTQGASYEQY
NA	TRBV28	TRBJ1-5	13	few	ASRSWGGGNQPQH
NA	TRBV6-5	TRBJ2-3	13	NA	ASSYSRRGSDTQY
TRBD1	TRBV14	TRBJ1-1	15	NA	ASSLLGQGGLNTEAF
TRBD2	TRBV27	TRBJ2-1	10	NA	ASRREYNEQF
NA	TRBV5-1	TRBJ2-3	9	NA	ASVGSTRKY
NA	TRBV27	TRBJ2-7	14	NA	ASSFLPGKSSYEQY
NA	TRBV19	TRBJ1-2	16	NA	ASSIARERQGIFSGYT
NA	TRBV7-7	TRBJ2-1	13	NA	ASSPPGLLGHEQF
NA	TRBV28	TRBJ1-2	13	NA	ASSLNTGPNYGYT
NA	TRBV19	TRBJ1-1	12	NA	ASRITGLNTEAF
NA	TRBV5-1	TRBJ1-4	15	NA	ASSLETGIGTNEKLF
NA	TRBV9	TRBJ2-3	14	NA	ASSAQRTTSTDTQY
TRBD2	TRBV4-1	TRBJ2-1	16	NA	ASSQEPPIGTSNNEQF
NA	TRBV7-7	TRBJ2-2	11	once	ASSFDVTGELF
TRBD2	TRBV27	TRBJ2-7	12	NA	ASSLYAGVIEQY
NA	TRBV7-3	TRBJ2-7	13	once	ASSLYAGVSYEQY